This passage covers 22 T cell receptor beta chains from one sample sequenced in a study of cytomegalovirus exposure and HLA in healthy donors. Repertoires were generated with immunoSEQ multiplex PCR, while TCRdb's copy carries only in-frame clones and drops some. The table lists some 60,000 clones, roughly 94% of them singletons. Sequencing was done on a sample of PBMCs. The receptors originated from a man between 18 and 29 years old in good health and CMV-seropositive.

This rearrangement joins TRBV6-1 to TRBJ2-5; D uncertain. This CDR3 contains 14 residues. Trimming removed 6 bases from V and 4 bases from J, with 15 bases in between. CDR1 MNHNS and CDR2 SASEGT come from the germline V gene. The CDR3 protein is CASSLVSLPETQYF. DNA for the CDR3: TGTGCCAGCAGCCTAGTTAGTCTGCCAGAGACCCAGTACTTC.

The CDR3 sequence is CASSLVTGNTGELFF. The CDR3 nucleotides read TGTGCCAGCAGCTTAGTAACAGGGAACACCGGGGAGCTGTTTTTT. The chain couples TRBV7-2 to TRBJ2-2; possibly TRBD1 for D (5 bases). The CDR3 is 15 residues long. Germline values: CDR1 SGHTA, CDR2 FQGNSA. V was pared by 1 base and J by 1 base, with 7 bases between. Supplemented by reference TRBV7-2 and TRBJ2-2, the full variable domain reads GAGVSQSPSNKVTEKGKDVELRCDPISGHTALYWYRQSLGQGLEFLIYFQGNSAPDKSGLPSDRFSAERTGGSVSTLTIQRTQQEDSAVYLCASSLVTGNTGELFFGEGSRLTVL.

The chain couples TRBV6-6 to TRBJ1-3; 7 nucleotides match TRBD1. Looked up from germline, CDR1 is MNHNY and CDR2 is SVGAGI (reference sequence). The CDR3 has 14 amino acids. V was pared by 4 bases and J by 4 bases, with 4 bases of the junction left unmatched. Here the CDR3 reads CASSSGTAGNTIYF. The CDR3 nucleotides read TGTGCCAGCAGTTCAGGGACAGCCGGAAACACCATATATTTT.

The V gene is TRBV30, the J gene TRBJ1-2; D possibly corresponds to TRBD1 (6 bases). The CDR3 is 15 residues long. V was clipped by 5 bases and J by 1 base, with 17 bases between them. The V gene's germline CDR1 is GTSNPN and CDR2 SVGIG (reference sequence). CDR3 in DNA: TGTGCCTGGTCGAGGGGGGGGAGTTTTAACTATGGCTACACCTTC. Its protein is CAWSRGGSFNYGYTF.

This clone occurred once. V gene TRBV13 combines with J gene TRBJ1-6; D ambiguous. The CDR3 runs 14 residues. Trimming took 4 bases from V and 11 from J, leaving 15 bases between them. Germline V gene sequence: CDR1 PRHDT, CDR2 FYEKMQ (reference sequence). This CDR3 reads CASSSRVPLTPLHF. CDR3 nucleotides: TGTGCCAGCAGCTCGAGGGTACCCCTAACACCCCTCCACTTT.

This chain joins TRBV12-5 and TRBJ1-1; 8 nucleotides align to TRBD1. Germline V CDR1 and CDR2: LGHNT, FRNRAP. Trimming took 0 bases from V and 4 from J; bases not matched to a gene: 7. CDR3 length: 16 amino acids. CDR3 amino acids: CASGLVHDRGGTEAFF. The CDR3, as DNA: TGTGCTAGTGGTTTGGTACACGACAGGGGAGGCACTGAAGCTTTCTTT.

The chain uses TRBV7-2 and TRBJ2-1; D is undetermined. The CDR3 is 13 residues long. Germline CDR1 reads SGHTA; CDR2 reads FQGNSA. Deletions cut 6 bases from V and 9 bases from J, with 15 bases between. The DNA for the CDR3 is TGTGCCAGCAGTCCGTTCCAGTCCGCTGAGCAGTTCTTC. Translating gives CASSPFQSAEQFF.

The V gene is TRBV13, the J gene TRBJ2-5, with TRBD2 as a possible D gene (5 bases). CDR3 length equals 17 residues. Trimming shortened V by 0 bases and J by 5 bases, and 19 bases separated the two germline ends. The germline gives CDR1 PRHDT, CDR2 FYEKMQ (reference sequence). The CDR3, as DNA: TGTGCCAGCAGCTTAGGGTCTAGAGGCCGAGGGTTGGAGACCCAGTACTTC. Protein sequence: CASSLGSRGRGLETQYF.

The chain employs TRBV4-3 and TRBJ2-7; D is possibly TRBD1 (5 bases). Germline V CDR1 and CDR2: LGHNA, YSLEER. The CDR3 contains 14 residues. V lost 0 bases and J lost 3, with 9 bases in between. This CDR3 reads CASSQEGQNYEQYF. DNA of the CDR3: TGCGCCAGCAGCCAAGAAGGACAAAACTACGAGCAGTACTTC.

This rearrangement joins TRBV6-5 to TRBJ1-2; D perhaps matches TRBD1 (6 bases). Trimming took off 0 bases at V and 8 bases at J, with 13 bases between the two ends. Germline-derived CDR1 and CDR2 are MNHEY and SVGAGI. CDR3 length equals 14 residues. DNA for the CDR3: TGTGCCAGCAGTTACTCGTCAGGGGTTGGCGGCTACACCTTC. It translates to CASSYSSGVGGYTF.

This clone has only a few counts. This chain links TRBV5-5 with TRBJ1-1, with D maybe TRBD1 (6 bases). V lost 5 bases, J lost 1 base, and 9 bases lay in between. Looked up from germline, CDR1 is SGHKS and CDR2 is YYEKEE (reference sequence). The CDR3 covers 13 residues. CDR3 DNA: TGTGCCAGCAGTCTACAGGGGAACACTGAAGCTTTCTTT. Translated, it gives CASSLQGNTEAFF.

V is TRBV6-1 and J is TRBJ2-1, with 10 bases fitting TRBD2. The CDR3 has 16 residues. The germline V gene has CDR1 MNHNS and CDR2 SASEGT. V trimming: 4 bases; J trimming: 4 bases; junction bases outside the gene matches: 7. The CDR3 bases are TGTGCCAGCAGTGCTACATTAGCGGGGGGATACAATGAGCAGTTCTTC. As protein: CASSATLAGGYNEQFF.

J is TRBJ2-7 and V is TRBV28, with 7 bases identical to TRBD2. The CDR3 consists of 15 residues. After removal of 7 bases from V and 2 bases from J, the junction contained 11 bases not matched to a gene. In germline, CDR1 is MDHEN, CDR2 SYDVKM. CDR3 coding DNA: TGTGCCAGCACCCCGGGAACTAGCGACCCCTACGAGCAGTACTTC. This encodes CASTPGTSDPYEQYF. Looking up the rest from reference TRBV28 and TRBJ2-7 gives the full variable domain: DVKVTQSSRYLVKRTGEKVFLECVQDMDHENMFWYRQDPGLGLRLIYFSYDVKMKEKGDIPEGYSVSREKKERFSLILESASTNQTSMYLCASTPGTSDPYEQYFGPGTRLTVT.

The V gene is TRBV4-3, the J gene TRBJ2-3; 7 bases map to TRBD1. In germline, CDR1 is LGHNA, CDR2 YSLEER. V was pared by 1 base and J by 2 bases, with 6 bases of the junction left unmatched. This CDR3 is built from 16 residues. The CDR3 coding sequence is TGCGCCAGCAGCCAAGGCACAGGGGACCCCACAGATACGCAGTATTTT. Its protein is CASSQGTGDPTDTQYF.

This rearrangement joins TRBV12-5 to TRBJ2-3, with a tentative D call TRBD1 (6 bases). CDR3 length: 14 amino acids. Germline V gene data show CDR1 as LGHNT and CDR2 as FRNRAP. The V end was cut by 8 bases, the J end by 5 bases, with 17 bases between. The CDR3 region is CASRLDSLGDTQYF. In nucleotides, the CDR3 is TGTGCTAGTCGATTGGACAGTTTAGGAGATACGCAGTATTTT.

CDR3 coding DNA: TGCGCCAGCAGCCAAGGGCGGGGTGTGGGAGAGACCCAGTACTTC. This sequence encodes CASSQGRGVGETQYF. The rearrangement uses TRBV4-1 and TRBJ2-5; tentatively, D is TRBD2 (6 bases). V was pared by 1 base and J by 4 bases, with 13 bases between. Germline V gives CDR1 MGHRA, CDR2 YSYEKL. The CDR3 has 15 amino acids.

This chain uses TRBV6-6 with TRBJ1-3; tentative D call: TRBD1 (6 bases). The CDR3 covers 14 residues. CDR1 and CDR2 (germline): MNHNY, SVGAGI (reference sequence). V lost 6 bases and J lost 4, with 13 bases in between. In DNA form, the CDR3 reads TGTGCCAGCAGGGAGGGGGGGAAAGGAAACACCATATATTTT. As protein: CASREGGKGNTIYF.

V is TRBV27 and J is TRBJ2-2; TRBD2 matches 11 bases. The V gene's germline CDR1 is MNHEY and CDR2 SMNVEV (reference sequence). V shed 5 bases, J shed 10 bases, and the junction held 12 bases outside the gene matches. The CDR3 is 16 amino acids. The CDR3 sequence is CASSPPYSGGAEELFF. In DNA, the CDR3 is TGTGCCAGCAGTCCTCCCTATAGCGGGGGGGCTGAGGAGCTGTTTTTT.

The rearrangement joins TRBV6-5 to TRBJ2-7, with 8 bases identical to TRBD1. J was trimmed by 7 bases and V by 8 bases; bases with no gene match: 7. The CDR3 extends over 12 amino acids. Germline V gives CDR1 MNHEY, CDR2 SVGAGI. CDR3 sequence (DNA): TGTGCCAGCTCGGACAGGGTTTGGGAGCAGTACTTC. Its translation: CASSDRVWEQYF.

The CDR3 nucleotides read TGTGCCAGCAGCCCTGGGGCTAGCGGGCAAGAGACCCAGTACTTC. It is translated as CASSPGASGQETQYF. The chain recombines TRBV11-2 with TRBJ2-5; 8 bases are shared with TRBD2. The V gene's germline CDR1 is SGHAT and CDR2 FQNNGV. The CDR3 length is 15 residues. The V gene end was trimmed by 5 bases and the J gene end by 2 bases; junction bases not matched to a gene: 7.

The rearrangement uses TRBV28 and TRBJ2-7; 7 bases map to TRBD1. With 3 bases clipped from V and 2 bases from J, the junction kept 4 bases outside the gene matches. Germline-derived CDR1 and CDR2 are MDHEN and SYDVKM. CDR3 size: 14 residues. Here the CDR3 reads CASSFWQGAYEQYF. CDR3 DNA: TGTGCCAGCAGTTTTTGGCAGGGGGCCTACGAGCAGTACTTC.

The gene calls are TRBV6-6 and TRBJ2-7, with D maybe TRBD2 (6 bases). The CDR3 runs to 15 residues. Trimming took off 5 bases at V and 1 base at J, with 15 bases between the two ends. The germline gives CDR1 MNHNY, CDR2 SVGAGI (reference sequence). This CDR3 is CASSALGGGSYEQYF. CDR3 coding DNA: TGTGCCAGCAGTGCCCTGGGAGGAGGATCCTACGAGCAGTACTTC.